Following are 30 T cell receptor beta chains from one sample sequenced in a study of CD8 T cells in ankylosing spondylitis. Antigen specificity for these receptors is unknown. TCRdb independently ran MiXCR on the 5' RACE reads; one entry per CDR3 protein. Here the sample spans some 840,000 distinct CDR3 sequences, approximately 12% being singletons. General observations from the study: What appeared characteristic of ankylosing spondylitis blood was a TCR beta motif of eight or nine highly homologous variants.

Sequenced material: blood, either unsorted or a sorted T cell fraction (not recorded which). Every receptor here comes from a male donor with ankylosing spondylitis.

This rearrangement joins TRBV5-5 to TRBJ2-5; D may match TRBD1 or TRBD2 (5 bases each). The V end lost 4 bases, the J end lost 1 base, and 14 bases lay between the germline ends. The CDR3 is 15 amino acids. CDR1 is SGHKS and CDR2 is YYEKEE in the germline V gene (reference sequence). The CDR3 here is CASSPAGTLQETQYF. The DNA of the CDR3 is TGTGCCAGCAGCCCCGCCGGGACCCTCCAAGAGACCCAGTACTTC. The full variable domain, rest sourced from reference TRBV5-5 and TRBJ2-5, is DAGVTQSPTHLIKTRGQQVTLRCSPISGHKSVSWYQQVLGQGPQFIFQYYEKEERGRGNFPDRFSARQFPNYSSELNVNALLLGDSALYLCASSPAGTLQETQYFGPGTRLLVL.

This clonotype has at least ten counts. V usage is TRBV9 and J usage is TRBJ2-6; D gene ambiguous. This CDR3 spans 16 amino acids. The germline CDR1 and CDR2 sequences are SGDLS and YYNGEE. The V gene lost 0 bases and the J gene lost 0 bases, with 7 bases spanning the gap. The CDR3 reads CASSVVSSSGANVLTF. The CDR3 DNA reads TGTGCCAGCAGCGTAGTATCCAGCTCTGGGGCCAACGTCCTGACTTTC.

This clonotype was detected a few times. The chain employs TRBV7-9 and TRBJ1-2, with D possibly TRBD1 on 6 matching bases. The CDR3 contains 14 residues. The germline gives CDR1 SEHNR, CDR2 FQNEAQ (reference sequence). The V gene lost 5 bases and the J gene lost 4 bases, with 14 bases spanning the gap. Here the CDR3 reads CASSRDTPGYGYTF. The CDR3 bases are TGTGCCAGCAGCAGGGACACTCCCGGCTATGGCTACACCTTC. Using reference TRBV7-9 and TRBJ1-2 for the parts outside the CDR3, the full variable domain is DTGVSQNPRHKITKRGQNVTFRCDPISEHNRLYWYRQTLGQGPEFLTYFQNEAQLEKSRLLSDRFSAERPKGSFSTLEIQRTEQGDSAMYLCASSRDTPGYGYTFGSGTRLTVV.

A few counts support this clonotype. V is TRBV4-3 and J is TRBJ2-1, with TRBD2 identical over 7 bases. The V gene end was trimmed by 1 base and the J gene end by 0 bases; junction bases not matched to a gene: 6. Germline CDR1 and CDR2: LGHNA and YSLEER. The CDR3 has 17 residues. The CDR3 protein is CASSQGVGGSSYNEQFF. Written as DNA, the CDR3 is TGCGCCAGCAGCCAAGGCGTTGGCGGGAGCTCCTACAATGAGCAGTTCTTC.

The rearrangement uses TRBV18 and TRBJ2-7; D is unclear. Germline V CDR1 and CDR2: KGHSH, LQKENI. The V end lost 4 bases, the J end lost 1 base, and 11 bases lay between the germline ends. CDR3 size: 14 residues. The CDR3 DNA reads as TGTGCCAGCTCACTCCATGCGGATTCCTACGAGCAGTACTTC. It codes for CASSLHADSYEQYF.

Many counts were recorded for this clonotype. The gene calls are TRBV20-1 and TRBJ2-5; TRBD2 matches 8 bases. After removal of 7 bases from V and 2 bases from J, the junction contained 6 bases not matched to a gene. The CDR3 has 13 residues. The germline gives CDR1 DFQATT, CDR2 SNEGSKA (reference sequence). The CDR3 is CSDEAGDQETQYF. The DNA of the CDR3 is TGCAGTGATGAAGCGGGAGATCAAGAGACCCAGTACTTC.

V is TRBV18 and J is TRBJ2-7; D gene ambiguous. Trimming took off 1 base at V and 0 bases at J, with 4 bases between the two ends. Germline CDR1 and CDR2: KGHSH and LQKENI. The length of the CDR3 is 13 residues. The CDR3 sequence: CASSPRLSYEQYF. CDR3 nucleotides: TGTGCCAGCTCACCACGCCTCTCCTACGAGCAGTACTTC.

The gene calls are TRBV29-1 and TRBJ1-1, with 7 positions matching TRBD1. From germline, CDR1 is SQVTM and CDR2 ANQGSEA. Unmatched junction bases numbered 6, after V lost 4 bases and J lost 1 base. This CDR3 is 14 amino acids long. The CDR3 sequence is CSVVGQRANTEAFF. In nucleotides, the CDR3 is TGCAGCGTTGTGGGACAGCGAGCGAACACTGAAGCTTTCTTT.

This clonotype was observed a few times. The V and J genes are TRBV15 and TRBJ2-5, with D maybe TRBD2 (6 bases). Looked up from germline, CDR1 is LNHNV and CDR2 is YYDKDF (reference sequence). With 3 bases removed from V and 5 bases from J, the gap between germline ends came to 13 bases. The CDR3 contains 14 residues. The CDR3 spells CATSRVGSGETQYF. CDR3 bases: TGTGCCACCAGCAGGGTCGGGAGTGGGGAGACCCAGTACTTC.

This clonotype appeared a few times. The CDR3 here is CSASRSQIGLQTQYF. The CDR3 DNA follows: TGCAGTGCTAGTCGCTCCCAGATCGGATTGCAGACCCAGTACTTC. This chain links TRBV20-1 with TRBJ2-5; no clear D gene. V was pared by 3 bases and J by 6 bases, with 20 bases between. The germline gives CDR1 DFQATT, CDR2 SNEGSKA (reference sequence). The CDR3 totals 15 residues.

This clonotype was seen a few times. This chain's CDR3 is CATAGPSRQGSYEQYF. In nucleotides, the CDR3 is TGTGCCACCGCAGGCCCCTCCAGACAGGGTTCCTACGAGCAGTACTTC. V and J are TRBV24-1 and TRBJ2-7, with TRBD1 identical over 7 bases. There are 16 residues in the CDR3. J was trimmed by 1 base and V by 9 bases; bases with no gene match: 14. Germline V gene data show CDR1 as KGHDR and CDR2 as SFDVKD.

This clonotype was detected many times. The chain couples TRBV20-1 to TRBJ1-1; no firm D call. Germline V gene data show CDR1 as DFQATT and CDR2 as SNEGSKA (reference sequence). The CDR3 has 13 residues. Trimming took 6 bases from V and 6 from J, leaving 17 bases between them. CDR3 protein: CSALDRASAEAFF. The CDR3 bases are TGCAGTGCATTAGACCGCGCGAGCGCTGAAGCTTTCTTT.

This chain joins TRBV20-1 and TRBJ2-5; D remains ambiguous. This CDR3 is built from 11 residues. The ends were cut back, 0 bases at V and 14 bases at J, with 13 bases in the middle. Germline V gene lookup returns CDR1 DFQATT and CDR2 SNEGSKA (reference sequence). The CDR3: CSARDQVRLYF. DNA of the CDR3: TGCAGTGCTAGAGATCAGGTCAGGCTATACTTC.

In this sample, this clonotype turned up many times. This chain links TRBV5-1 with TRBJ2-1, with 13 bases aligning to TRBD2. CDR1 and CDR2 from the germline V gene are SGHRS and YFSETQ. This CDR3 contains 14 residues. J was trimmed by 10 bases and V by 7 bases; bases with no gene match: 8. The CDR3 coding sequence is TGCGCCAGCTCTGGACTAGCGGGAGTCGAGGAGCAGTTCTTC. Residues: CASSGLAGVEEQFF.

The CDR3: CAWSVQVSLDTQYF. In nucleotides, the CDR3 is TGTGCCTGGAGTGTACAGGTCTCCCTGGATACGCAGTATTTT. The V gene is TRBV30, the J gene TRBJ2-3, with TRBD1 as a possible D gene (5 bases). The CDR3 spans 14 residues. The V end was cut by 0 bases, the J end by 6 bases, with 13 bases between. Germline V lookup: CDR1 GTSNPN, CDR2 SVGIG (reference sequence).

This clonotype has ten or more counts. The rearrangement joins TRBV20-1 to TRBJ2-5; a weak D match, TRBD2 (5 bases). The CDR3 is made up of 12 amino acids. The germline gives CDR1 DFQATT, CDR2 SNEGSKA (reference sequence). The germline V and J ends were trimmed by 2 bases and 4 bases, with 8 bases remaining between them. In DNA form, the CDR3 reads TGCAGTGCTAGATGGGCGGGAGAGACCCAGTACTTC. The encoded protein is CSARWAGETQYF.

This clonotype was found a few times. DNA for the CDR3: TGTGCCAGCTCACCACTCCAGTCGAGGGTCGAGCAGTACTTC. It translates to CASSPLQSRVEQYF. The chain recombines TRBV18 with TRBJ2-7, with D perhaps TRBD2 (5 bases). Germline assignment: CDR1 KGHSH and CDR2 LQKENI. The V gene lost 1 base and the J gene lost 6 bases, with 13 bases spanning the gap. The CDR3 length is 14 residues.

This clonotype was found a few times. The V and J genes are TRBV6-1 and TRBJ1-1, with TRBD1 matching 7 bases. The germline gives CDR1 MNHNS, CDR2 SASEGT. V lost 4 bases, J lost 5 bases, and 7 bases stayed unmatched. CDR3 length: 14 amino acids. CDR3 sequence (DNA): TGTGCCAGCAGTGCGAGACAGGGAAGAACTGAAGCTTTCTTT. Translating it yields CASSARQGRTEAFF.

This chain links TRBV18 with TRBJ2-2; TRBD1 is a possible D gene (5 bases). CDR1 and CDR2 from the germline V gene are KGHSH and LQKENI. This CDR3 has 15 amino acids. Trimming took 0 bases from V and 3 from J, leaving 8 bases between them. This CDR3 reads CASSPPRQYTGELFF. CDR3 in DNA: TGTGCCAGCTCACCACCGAGACAGTACACCGGGGAGCTGTTTTTT.

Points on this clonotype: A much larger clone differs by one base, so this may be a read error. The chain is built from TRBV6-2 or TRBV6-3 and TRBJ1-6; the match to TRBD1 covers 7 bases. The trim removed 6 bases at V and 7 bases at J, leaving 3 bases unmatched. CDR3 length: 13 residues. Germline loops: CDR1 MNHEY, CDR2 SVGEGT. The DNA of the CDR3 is TGTGCCAGCAGGGGACAGAGAAATTCACCCCTCCACTTT. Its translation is CASRGQRNSPLHF.

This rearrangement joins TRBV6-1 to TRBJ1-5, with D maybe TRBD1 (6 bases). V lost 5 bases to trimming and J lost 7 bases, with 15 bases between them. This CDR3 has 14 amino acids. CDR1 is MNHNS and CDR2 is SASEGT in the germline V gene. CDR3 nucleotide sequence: TGTGCCAGCAGTACAACAGGGCCGGGGCAGCCCCAGCATTTT. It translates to CASSTTGPGQPQHF.

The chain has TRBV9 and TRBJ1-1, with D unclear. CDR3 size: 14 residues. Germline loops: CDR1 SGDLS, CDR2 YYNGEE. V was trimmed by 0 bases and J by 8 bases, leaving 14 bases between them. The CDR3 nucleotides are TGTGCCAGCAGCGTAGGGAGGCAGCCCGGGGAAGCTTTCTTT. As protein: CASSVGRQPGEAFF.

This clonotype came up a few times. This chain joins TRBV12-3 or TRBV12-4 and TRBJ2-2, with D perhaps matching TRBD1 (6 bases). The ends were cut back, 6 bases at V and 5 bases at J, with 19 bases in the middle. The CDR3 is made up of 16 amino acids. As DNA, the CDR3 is TGTGCCAGCAGCTCTTGGGGGCCGACGGGGACCGGGGAGCTGTTTTTT. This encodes CASSSWGPTGTGELFF.

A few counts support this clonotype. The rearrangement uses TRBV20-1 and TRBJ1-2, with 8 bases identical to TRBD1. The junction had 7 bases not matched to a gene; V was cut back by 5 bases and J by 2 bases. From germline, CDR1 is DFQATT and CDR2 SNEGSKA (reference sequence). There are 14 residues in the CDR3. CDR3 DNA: TGCAGTGCTCGGGCCAGGGGGCAGAACTATGGCTACACCTTC. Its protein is CSARARGQNYGYTF.

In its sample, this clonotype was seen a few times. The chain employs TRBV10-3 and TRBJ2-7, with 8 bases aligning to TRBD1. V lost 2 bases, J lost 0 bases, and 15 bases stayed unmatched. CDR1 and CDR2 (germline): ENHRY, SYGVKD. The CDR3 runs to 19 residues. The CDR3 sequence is CAISEGRMGQEFSSYEQYF. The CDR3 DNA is TGTGCCATCAGTGAGGGGCGCATGGGACAGGAATTTAGCTCCTACGAGCAGTACTTC.

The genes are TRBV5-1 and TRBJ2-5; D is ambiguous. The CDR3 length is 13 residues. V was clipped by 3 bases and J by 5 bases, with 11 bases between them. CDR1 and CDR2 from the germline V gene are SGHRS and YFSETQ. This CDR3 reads CASSSHPVETQYF. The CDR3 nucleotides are TGCGCCAGCAGCTCACACCCGGTGGAGACCCAGTACTTC.

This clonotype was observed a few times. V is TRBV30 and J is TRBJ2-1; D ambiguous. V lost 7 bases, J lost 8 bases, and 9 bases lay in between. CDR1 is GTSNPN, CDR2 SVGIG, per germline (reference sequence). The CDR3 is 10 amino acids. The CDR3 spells CAFSRDEQFF. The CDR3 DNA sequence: TGTGCCTTCAGCCGGGATGAGCAGTTCTTC.

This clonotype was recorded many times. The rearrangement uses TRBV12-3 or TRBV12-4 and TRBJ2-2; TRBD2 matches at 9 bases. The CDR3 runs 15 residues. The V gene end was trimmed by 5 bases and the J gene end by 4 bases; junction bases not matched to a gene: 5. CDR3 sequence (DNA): TGTGCCAGCAGTCCGGGACTAGCCGGCACCGGGGAGCTGTTTTTT. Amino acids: CASSPGLAGTGELFF.

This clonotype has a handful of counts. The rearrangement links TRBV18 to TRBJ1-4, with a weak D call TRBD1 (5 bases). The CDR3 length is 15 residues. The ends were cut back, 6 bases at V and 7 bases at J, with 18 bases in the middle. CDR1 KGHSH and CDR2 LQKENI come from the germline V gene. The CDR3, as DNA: TGTGCCAGCTCCCCCCGGGGGAGACAAACTGAAAAACTGTTTTTT. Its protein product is CASSPRGRQTEKLFF. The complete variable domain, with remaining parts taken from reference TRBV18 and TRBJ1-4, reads NAGVMQNPRHLVRRRGQEARLRCSPMKGHSHVYWYRQLPEEGLKFMVYLQKENIIDESGMPKERFSAEFPKEGPSILRIQQVVRGDSAAYFCASSPRGRQTEKLFFGSGTQLSVL.

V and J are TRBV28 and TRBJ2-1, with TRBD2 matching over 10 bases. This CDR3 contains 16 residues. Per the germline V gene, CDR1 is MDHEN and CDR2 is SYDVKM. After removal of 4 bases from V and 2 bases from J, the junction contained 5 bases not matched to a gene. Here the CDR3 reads CASSSLLAGTYNEQFF. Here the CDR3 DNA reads TGTGCCAGCAGTTCCCTACTAGCGGGGACCTACAATGAGCAGTTCTTC. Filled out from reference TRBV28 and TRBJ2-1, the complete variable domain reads DVKVTQSSRYLVKRTGEKVFLECVQDMDHENMFWYRQDPGLGLRLIYFSYDVKMKEKGDIPEGYSVSREKKERFSLILESASTNQTSMYLCASSSLLAGTYNEQFFGPGTRLTVL.